These 32 T cell receptor beta chains share one sample of origin, sequenced in a study of blood T cell repertoires in COVID-19. Data came from immunoSEQ multiplex PCR; TCRdb stores just in-frame clones and leaves some out. The profile covers some 350,000 clones, with more than 85% appearing a single time and roughly 3.1% taken by the ten largest. Source material: peripheral blood. These TCRs come from a human donor in a cohort sampled during active COVID-19.

The chain joins TRBV7-9 to TRBJ1-1; TRBD1 might be the D (6 bases). Germline V lookup: CDR1 SEHNR, CDR2 FQNEAQ (reference sequence). V lost 1 base and J lost 1, with 10 bases in between. CDR3 length equals 15 residues. The CDR3 DNA follows: TGTGCCAGCAGCTTAGTCCCACAGGGGAACACTGAAGCTTTCTTT. This encodes CASSLVPQGNTEAFF.

The rearrangement links TRBV16 to TRBJ1-5; D is ambiguous. Per the germline V gene, CDR1 is KGHSY and CDR2 is FQNENV. V dropped 4 bases and J dropped 3 bases, with 13 bases sitting between them. The CDR3 loop spans 15 amino acids. This chain's CDR3 is CASSPGRANNQPQHF. The CDR3 DNA reads TGTGCCAGCAGCCCTGGGCGGGCTAACAATCAGCCCCAGCATTTT.

This chain joins TRBV25-1 and TRBJ2-3; D might be TRBD2 (6 bases). Germline CDR1 is MGHDK and CDR2 is SYGVNS. Between the trimmed V and J ends, which lost 3 bases and 3 bases, there was a span of 13 bases. This CDR3 contains 15 residues. CDR3 sequence reads: CASSDLAAGTDTQYF. CDR3 DNA: TGTGCCAGCAGTGACTTAGCGGCAGGTACAGATACGCAGTATTTT.

CDR3 DNA: TGTGCCAGTAGGACCCGGGACAGTAATTCACCCCTCCACTTT. Its translation: CASRTRDSNSPLHF. This sequence joins TRBV19 and TRBJ1-6, with 7 bases lining up with TRBD1. The CDR3 runs to 14 residues. From germline, CDR1 is LNHDA and CDR2 SQIVND (reference sequence). V dropped 6 bases and J dropped 6; count of bases not matched to a gene: 5.

The CDR3 region has the DNA TGCGCCAGCAGCCCCCCCGCTCCCCTCCGGCTAGCGGGCTCTACTCACTACAATGAGCAGTTCTTC. Its translation: CASSPPAPLRLAGSTHYNEQFF. The chain combines TRBV4-1 with TRBJ2-1, with 8 bases identical to TRBD2. CDR3 length equals 22 residues. Germline values: CDR1 MGHRA, CDR2 YSYEKL. Trimming took 4 bases from V and 3 from J; bases not matched to a gene: 26.

CDR3 DNA: TGTGCCAGCAGCTTAGCGCTGGGACGGCTAGCGAACTATGGCTACACCTTC. Amino acids: CASSLALGRLANYGYTF. The chain employs TRBV7-9 and TRBJ1-2; perhaps TRBD1 as D (5 bases). The CDR3 consists of 17 residues. In germline, CDR1 is SEHNR, CDR2 FQNEAQ (reference sequence). The V end lost 0 bases, the J end lost 2 bases, and 16 bases lay between the germline ends.

The chain is built from TRBV5-5 and TRBJ2-7; the D is unclear. The CDR3 spans 12 residues. The V end was cut by 4 bases, the J end by 2 bases, with 7 bases between. Germline CDR1 and CDR2: SGHKS and YYEKEE (reference sequence). CDR3 sequence reads: CASSRRTYEQYF. CDR3 nucleotides: TGTGCCAGCAGCAGGCGGACCTACGAGCAGTACTTC.

This rearrangement joins TRBV5-1 to TRBJ1-1, with 8 positions matching TRBD1. Trimming removed 0 bases from V and 1 base from J; junction bases left unmatched: 5. There are 16 residues in the CDR3. The germline CDR1 and CDR2 sequences are SGHRS and YFSETQ. The CDR3 loop is CASSLDVTGANTEAFF. Here the CDR3 DNA reads TGCGCCAGCAGCTTGGATGTGACAGGGGCGAACACTGAAGCTTTCTTT.

In nucleotides, the CDR3 is TGTGCCAGCAGCGGGGGACAGTCAAATTCACCCCTCCACTTT. Translated: CASSGGQSNSPLHF. The chain combines TRBV5-4 with TRBJ1-6, with 7 bases fitting TRBD1. The CDR3 length is 14 residues. The germline CDR1 and CDR2 sequences are SGHNT and YYREEE (reference sequence). V lost 4 bases, J lost 7 bases, and 5 bases stayed unmatched.

The chain combines TRBV6-1 with TRBJ1-2; 9 positions match TRBD1. The junction had 5 bases not matched to a gene; V was cut back by 0 bases and J by 6 bases. CDR3 length: 15 amino acids. In germline, CDR1 is MNHNS, CDR2 SASEGT. The CDR3 loop reads CASSEAETGGNGYTF. The CDR3 bases are TGTGCCAGCAGTGAAGCCGAGACAGGGGGTAATGGCTACACCTTC.

V usage is TRBV6-5 and J usage is TRBJ2-7; 8 positions match TRBD2. Germline V gene data show CDR1 as MNHEY and CDR2 as SVGAGI. The V segment lost 1 base and the J segment 4 bases; nucleotides outside the gene matches: 6. The CDR3 totals 15 residues. CDR3 bases: TGTGCCAGCAGTTACTGGCGGGGGGCCCAATACGAGCAGTACTTC. It encodes CASSYWRGAQYEQYF.

This clone was picked up one time. The chain links TRBV29-1 to TRBJ2-7, with TRBD1 matching over 7 bases. V trimming: 4 bases; J trimming: 3 bases; junction bases outside the gene matches: 27. CDR1 is SQVTM, CDR2 ANQGSEA, per germline. The CDR3 covers 20 residues. CDR3 DNA sequence: TGCAGCGTTGGTGTGTCCTTGCCCGGGGCGACAGGGATCCGACGCTACGAGCAGTACTTC. This translates into CSVGVSLPGATGIRRYEQYF.

The chain carries TRBV6-1 and TRBJ1-1; 8 nucleotides agree with TRBD1. The CDR3 consists of 19 residues. Per germline, CDR1 MNHNS and CDR2 SASEGT. V dropped 1 base and J dropped 7; count of bases not matched to a gene: 20. The CDR3 DNA is TGTGCCAGCAGTGAAGTTTCTCTTCGGGGCAGGGGGCGCGGTAGTGAAGCTTTCTTT. It is translated as CASSEVSLRGRGRGSEAFF.

The chain employs TRBV11-2 and TRBJ2-7, with 7 bases aligning to TRBD2. The CDR3 loop spans 15 amino acids. The V and J ends lost 5 bases and 3 bases, in that order; junction bases with no gene match: 10. Germline loops: CDR1 SGHAT, CDR2 FQNNGV. The CDR3 nucleotides are TGTGCCAGCAGCCAAAGAGCGGGATCGGGCTACGAGCAGTACTTC. It encodes CASSQRAGSGYEQYF.

The V and J genes are TRBV15 and TRBJ1-2; D is unclear. The CDR3 totals 12 residues. Germline CDR1 reads LNHNV; CDR2 reads YYDKDF (reference sequence). Trimming left V 0 bases short and J 14 bases short, with 13 bases between. The CDR3 is CATSRDNARSTF. The CDR3 nucleotides read TGTGCCACCAGCAGAGATAACGCCAGGTCGACCTTC.

The chain joins TRBV10-3 to TRBJ1-1, with 7 bases lining up with TRBD1. The germline V gene has CDR1 ENHRY and CDR2 SYGVKD. There are 13 residues in the CDR3. J gave up 8 bases and V 5 bases, and 8 bases lay outside the gene matches. In nucleotides, the CDR3 is TGTGCCATCAGTCTGAACAGGGGTTCGGAAGCTTTCTTT. Protein: CAISLNRGSEAFF.

The chain couples TRBV19 to TRBJ2-7; 7 bases are shared with TRBD2. This CDR3 region has 13 residues. With V trimmed by 5 bases and J by 7 bases, 8 bases remained unmatched. Per germline, CDR1 LNHDA and CDR2 SQIVND (reference sequence). The chain's CDR3 is CASSAIGGKEQYF. CDR3 nucleotide sequence: TGTGCCAGTAGTGCCATCGGGGGGAAGGAGCAGTACTTC. The full variable domain, its missing parts supplied by reference TRBV19 and TRBJ2-7, is DGGITQSPKYLFRKEGQNVTLSCEQNLNHDAMYWYRQDPGQGLRLIYYSQIVNDFQKGDIAEGYSVSREKKESFPLTVTSAQKNPTAFYLCASSAIGGKEQYFGPGTRLTVT.

This clone was detected only once. The chain links TRBV6-6 to TRBJ2-7, with 8 positions matching TRBD1. Germline values: CDR1 MNHNY, CDR2 SVGAGI (reference sequence). Losses at the gene ends were 10 bases for V and 6 bases for J; bases not matched to a gene: 14. This CDR3 region has 14 residues. The DNA of the CDR3 is TGTGCCACCCGTCTCGGGACAGGCCTTTCCGAGCAGTACTTC. It encodes CATRLGTGLSEQYF.

The chain links TRBV24-1 to TRBJ2-7; D remains ambiguous. CDR1 KGHDR and CDR2 SFDVKD come from the germline V gene. This CDR3 region has 13 residues. V was trimmed by 4 bases and J by 4 bases, leaving 10 bases between them. This CDR3 reads CATSERASYEQYF. The CDR3 nucleotides read TGTGCCACCAGTGAGCGAGCTAGTTACGAGCAGTACTTC.

This clone showed up just a few times. The V call is TRBV9, the J call TRBJ2-7; TRBD1 matches 7 bases. The CDR3 spans 15 residues. The germline gives CDR1 SGDLS, CDR2 YYNGEE. V lost 0 bases and J lost 3; bases outside the gene matches: 6. The CDR3 here is CASSVGQGVGYEQYF. CDR3 bases: TGTGCCAGCAGCGTAGGGCAGGGGGTTGGCTACGAGCAGTACTTC.

The V gene is TRBV19, the J gene TRBJ2-7, with 10 bases identical to TRBD2. This CDR3 is 14 amino acids long. V gave up 4 bases and J gave up 3 bases; unmatched junction bases: 3. Germline assignment: CDR1 LNHDA and CDR2 SQIVND (reference sequence). The CDR3 DNA is TGTGCCAGTAGTAGGGGACTAGCGAACTACGAGCAGTACTTC. Translated: CASSRGLANYEQYF.

The rearrangement joins TRBV11-1 to TRBJ1-5; TRBD1 matches 7 bases. This CDR3 has 13 residues. Germline V gene data show CDR1 as SGHAT and CDR2 as FQDESV (reference sequence). V trimming: 4 bases; J trimming: 9 bases; junction bases outside the gene matches: 6. CDR3 sequence (DNA): TGTGCCAGCAGCTCGGACAGGAACAGGCCCCAGCATTTT. Translation: CASSSDRNRPQHF.

At least ten counts were recorded for this clone. The CDR3 nucleotides read TGTGCCAGCAGTTTATACGGTTCTGATCAGCCCCAGCATTTT. Protein product: CASSLYGSDQPQHF. The chain has TRBV27 and TRBJ1-5; D remains unclear. CDR3 length: 14 residues. Trimming left V 1 base short and J 5 bases short, with 9 bases between. Germline V gene sequence: CDR1 MNHEY, CDR2 SMNVEV (reference sequence).

The chain joins TRBV2 to TRBJ2-3; perhaps TRBD2 as D (7 bases). The ends were cut back, 8 bases at V and 5 bases at J, with 20 bases in the middle. The V gene's germline CDR1 is SNHLY and CDR2 FYNNEI. This CDR3 spans 15 amino acids. As DNA, the CDR3 is TGTGCCAGCGTCGCGCTAGCGAGGGGGGGAGATACGCAGTATTTT. It translates to CASVALARGGDTQYF.

This clone was picked up a small number of times. The rearrangement links TRBV7-8 to TRBJ2-2; 8 nucleotides match TRBD2. J was trimmed by 1 base and V by 3 bases; bases with no gene match: 13. This CDR3 has 19 residues. The germline CDR1 and CDR2 sequences are SGHVS and FQNEAQ. Here the CDR3 DNA reads TGTGCCAGCAGCTTCCCCCTTGAAGCGGGGGAAAAGAACACCGGGGAGCTGTTTTTT. Its protein is CASSFPLEAGEKNTGELFF. The whole variable domain, filled in from reference TRBV7-8 and TRBJ2-2, reads GAGVSQSPRYKVAKRGQDVALRCDPISGHVSLFWYQQALGQGPEFLTYFQNEAQLDKSGLPSDRFFAERPEGSVSTLKIQRTQQEDSAVYLCASSFPLEAGEKNTGELFFGEGSRLTVL.

The V call is TRBV23-1, the J call TRBJ2-2; 8 bases map to TRBD1. TRBV23-1 is sorted into the ORF group, with uncertain function. This CDR3 contains 18 residues. V was pared by 3 bases and J by 5 bases, with 14 bases of the junction left unmatched. CDR3 amino acids: CASSHSVFVRGQTGELFF. CDR3 sequence (DNA): TGCGCCAGCAGTCATTCTGTGTTTGTCAGGGGGCAAACCGGGGAGCTGTTTTTT.

This sequence joins TRBV5-1 and TRBJ2-6; TRBD1 aligns across 11 bases. The CDR3 loop spans 19 amino acids. Germline V gives CDR1 SGHRS, CDR2 YFSETQ. Trimming took 4 bases from V and 0 from J; bases not matched to a gene: 9. CDR3 nucleotide sequence: TGCGCCAGCAGCGCGGGACAGGGGGGAATCGACTCTGGGGCCAACGTCCTGACTTTC. Its translation: CASSAGQGGIDSGANVLTF.

J is TRBJ2-6 and V is TRBV6-8, with D perhaps matching TRBD1 (6 bases). The CDR3 has 17 amino acids. The germline V gene has CDR1 MNHGY and CDR2 SAAAGT. V was pared by 7 bases and J by 4 bases, with 20 bases between. CDR3 region: CASNKQGFVSGANVLTF. The CDR3 nucleotides are TGTGCCAGCAATAAACAGGGTTTTGTGTCCGGGGCCAACGTCCTGACTTTC.

The chain carries TRBV12-3 or TRBV12-4 and TRBJ1-2; no clear D. V dropped 0 bases and J dropped 8 bases, with 7 bases sitting between them. CDR3 length: 12 residues. CDR3 sequence: CASSLANLGYTF. The CDR3 nucleotides read TGTGCCAGCAGTTTAGCGAACTTGGGCTACACCTTC.

The V call is TRBV6-5, the J call TRBJ1-5, with D tentatively TRBD1 (5 bases). Looked up from germline, CDR1 is MNHEY and CDR2 is SVGAGI. The ends were cut back, 6 bases at V and 7 bases at J, with 19 bases in the middle. The CDR3 is made up of 15 amino acids. The CDR3 here is CASRGGGSLRQPQHF. CDR3 nucleotides: TGTGCCAGCAGGGGGGGAGGTTCCTTGAGGCAGCCCCAGCATTTT.

The rearrangement links TRBV14 to TRBJ2-7; a possible D gene is TRBD1 (5 bases). Germline V lookup: CDR1 SGHDN, CDR2 FVKESK. Trimming cost V 1 base and J 4 bases, with 20 bases left between them. This CDR3 comprises 17 residues. CDR3 DNA: TGTGCCAGCAGCCAAGTAATTCCGACAGATTACCCTTACGAGCAGTACTTC. Translation: CASSQVIPTDYPYEQYF.

The gene calls are TRBV7-9 and TRBJ2-7; tentative D call: TRBD1 (5 bases). Germline CDR1 is SEHNR and CDR2 is FQNEAQ (reference sequence). The CDR3 is 15 residues long. Between the trimmed V and J ends, which lost 5 bases and 0 bases, there was a span of 14 bases. This chain's CDR3 is CASSLTGLLSYEQYF. CDR3 sequence (DNA): TGTGCCAGCAGCCTTACAGGATTACTCTCCTACGAGCAGTACTTC.